The T cell receptor (beta chain) described here comes from a study of shared clonotypes between healthy human individuals. At the level of the study: Two women and a few men aged 18 to 49 served as donors. Researchers assigned three CD4 naive, three CD4 memory, two CD8 naive and one CD8 memory plate to each donor.

A note on this clone: The antigen remains unidentified.

V lost 7 bases and J lost 2; bases outside the gene matches: 6. The germline V gene encodes CDR1 SQVTM and CDR2 ANQGSEA. The CDR3 is 14 amino acids. Measured with immunoSEQ multiplex PCR; TCRdb has only the in-frame clones, and not every one. The sample carries about 2.2 million clones, 93% recorded once. Positively selected for CCR7, the CD45RO-negative cells used as naive CD8 cells excluded terminally differentiated effector memory CD45RA+ cells. Study-wide points: Sequencing depth was expected to influence donor clonotype sharing.

The chain couples TRBV29-1 to TRBJ1-5, with 9 bases that match TRBD1. The sequenced sample was naive CD8+ T cells from PBMCs. This sequence was found in a man younger than 35 in good health. Some clones in this sample may be carry-over from other donors' samples. The CDR3 nucleotides are TGCAGCGGTGGACAGGGGTCAGGCAATCAGCCCCAGCATTTT. This translates into CSGGQGSGNQPQHF.